Listed below are T cell receptor beta chains from one sample, sequenced in a study of T cells in localized non-small cell lung cancer. Clones were read by immunoSEQ multiplex PCR, and TCRdb kept only the in-frame ones, dropping some. The sample holds approximately 43,000 clones, 88% seen once. Specimen: peripheral blood, collected before any cancer treatment. These receptors all come from a female donor aged 60 or older with stage I squamous cell lung carcinoma. CDR3s include the opening cysteine and the closing phenylalanine or tryptophan. A D gene is named only where the DNA matches it firmly. Clone size, where shown, is once, few, many, or a class for clones that have expanded.

V gene	D gene	CDR3 length	J gene	clone size	CDR3 protein	CDR3 DNA
TRBV5-6	TRBD1	15	TRBJ2-3	.	CASSLRTGSTDTQYF	TGTGCCAGCAGCCTCAGGACAGGGAGCACAGATACGCAGTATTTT
TRBV30	TRBD2	15	TRBJ2-3	.	CAWSVAGAGTDTQYF	TGTGCCTGGAGTGTTGCGGGAGCCGGAACAGATACGCAGTATTTT
TRBV4-2	TRBD2	14	TRBJ2-7	.	CASSQVGGYYEQYF	TGTGCCAGCAGCCAAGTGGGGGGGTACTACGAGCAGTACTTC
TRBV5-1	.	14	TRBJ2-3	.	CASSVTGGTDTQYF	TGCGCCAGCAGCGTCACAGGAGGCACAGATACGCAGTATTTT
TRBV2	TRBD2	16	TRBJ2-3	.	CASSQTSGRGTDTQYF	TGTGCCAGCAGCCAGACTAGCGGGAGAGGCACAGATACGCAGTATTTT
TRBV19	.	14	TRBJ2-7	.	CASKPGLGPYEQYF	TGTGCCAGTAAACCGGGGCTAGGGCCATACGAGCAGTACTTC
TRBV7-2	.	15	TRBJ1-5	.	CASSLGGVGNQPQHF	TGTGCCAGCAGCTTAGGTGGGGTTGGCAATCAGCCCCAGCATTTT
TRBV4-3	.	14	TRBJ1-4	.	CASSQQGSSEKLFF	TGCGCCAGCAGCCAACAAGGGAGTAGTGAAAAACTGTTTTTT
TRBV4-3	.	15	TRBJ2-1	.	CASSQVDQRSNEQFF	TGCGCCAGCAGCCAAGTGGACCAGCGGTCCAATGAGCAGTTCTTC
TRBV6-5	TRBD2	14	TRBJ2-7	.	CASRASGPTYEQYF	TGTGCCAGCAGGGCTAGCGGGCCCACCTACGAGCAGTACTTC
TRBV11-1	TRBD2	15	TRBJ2-2	.	CASSRTSGSTGELFF	TGTGCCAGCAGCAGGACTAGCGGGTCCACCGGGGAGCTGTTTTTT
TRBV19	TRBD2	15	TRBJ2-2	.	CASSATSGRTGELFF	TGTGCCAGTAGTGCGACTAGCGGGAGGACCGGGGAGCTGTTTTTT
TRBV5-4	.	15	TRBJ1-3	.	CASSASGPPGNTIYF	TGTGCCAGCAGCGCCTCCGGGCCACCGGGAAACACCATATATTTT
TRBV7-9	TRBD2	17	TRBJ2-4	.	CASSLPPAGGAKNIQYF	TGTGCCAGCAGCTTACCCCCAGCGGGGGGAGCCAAAAACATTCAGTACTTC
TRBV18	.	16	TRBJ1-3	.	CASSPTRQFSGNTIYF	TGTGCCAGCTCACCTACCCGACAGTTCTCTGGAAACACCATATATTTT
TRBV20-1	.	11	TRBJ1-2	.	CSARGGLGYTF	TGCAGTGCTAGAGGAGGCCTTGGCTACACCTTC
TRBV7-2	.	14	TRBJ1-4	.	CASSLNPSNEKLFF	TGTGCCAGCAGCTTAAATCCCAGCAATGAAAAACTATTTTTT
TRBV5-8	.	15	TRBJ2-1	.	CASSLAGAGRNEQFF	TGTGCCAGCAGCTTGGCCGGGGCCGGGCGGAATGAGCAGTTCTTC
TRBV6-6	.	16	TRBJ2-1	.	CASKKRSRELTSEQFF	TGTGCCTCAAAGAAGAGGTCCCGGGAGCTAACCAGTGAGCAGTTCTTC
TRBV19	TRBD1	15	TRBJ1-1	.	CASRGTGGRNTEAFF	TGTGCCAGTCGGGGGACAGGGGGCAGGAACACTGAAGCTTTCTTT
TRBV2	TRBD2	17	TRBJ2-2	.	CASSERREGRETGELFF	TGTGCCAGCAGTGAACGGCGGGAGGGCCGAGAGACCGGGGAGCTGTTTTTT
TRBV6-5	TRBD1	16	TRBJ2-7	.	CASSYSFRTGSYEQYF	TGTGCCAGCAGTTACTCATTCAGGACAGGGTCCTACGAGCAGTACTTC
TRBV6-1	.	12	TRBJ2-7	.	CASSEARGEAYF	TGTGCCAGCAGTGAAGCAAGGGGGGAAGCGTACTTC
TRBV19	TRBD1	14	TRBJ1-5	.	CASSATGANLPQHF	TGTGCCAGTAGCGCTACAGGGGCCAATCTGCCCCAGCATTTT
TRBV6-6	.	16	TRBJ2-2	.	CASSYSMAANTGELFF	TGTGCCAGCAGTTACTCGATGGCAGCCAACACCGGGGAGCTGTTTTTT
TRBV16	.	11	TRBJ1-1	once	CASSLRAQAFF	TGTGCCAGCAGCCTTCGGGCCCAAGCTTTCTTT
TRBV30	TRBD2	15	TRBJ2-5	.	CAWSVSAGGRETQYF	TGTGCCTGGAGTGTGTCAGCGGGAGGGCGAGAGACCCAGTACTTC
TRBV4-1	TRBD2	15	TRBJ2-1	.	CASSPTSGRTYEQFF	TGCGCCAGCAGCCCGACTAGCGGGAGAACCTATGAGCAGTTCTTC
TRBV2	.	13	TRBJ1-2	.	CASSATVNYGYTF	TGTGCCAGCAGCGCGACAGTAAACTATGGCTACACCTTC
TRBV27	TRBD1	14	TRBJ2-7	few	CASSGQASSYEQYF	TGTGCCAGCAGTGGACAGGCGTCTTCCTACGAGCAGTACTTC
TRBV18	.	15	TRBJ1-1	.	CASSPPGSGRTEAFF	TGTGCCAGCTCACCACCGGGTTCAGGGAGGACTGAAGCTTTCTTT
TRBV5-1	.	15	TRBJ1-5	few	CASSIGSPGNQPQHF	TGCGCCAGCAGCATCGGGTCCCCCGGCAATCAGCCCCAGCATTTT
TRBV19	TRBD1	17	TRBJ1-5	.	CASSIGTGVGSHQPQHF	TGTGCCAGTAGTATTGGGACAGGGGTCGGCTCTCATCAGCCCCAGCATTTT
TRBV6-5	.	15	TRBJ1-2	.	CASSYGAGTNYGYTF	TGTGCCAGCAGTTACGGTGCAGGGACTAACTATGGCTACACCTTC
TRBV5-5	.	14	TRBJ2-3	.	CASSRTASTDTQYF	TGTGCCAGCAGCCGGACAGCTAGCACAGATACGCAGTATTTT
TRBV6-6	.	16	TRBJ2-1	.	CASSYSSPSSYNEQFF	TGTGCCAGCAGTTACTCGAGCCCGAGCTCCTACAATGAGCAGTTCTTC
TRBV2	.	16	TRBJ1-4	few	CASTPHRTLGNEKLFF	TGTGCCAGCACCCCTCACCGGACATTGGGTAATGAAAAACTGTTTTTT
TRBV2	TRBD1	14	TRBJ2-7	once	CASKGQSSSYEQYF	TGTGCCAGCAAGGGACAGTCAAGCTCCTACGAGCAGTACTTC
TRBV6-1	.	10	TRBJ2-1	once	CASTPVEQFF	TGTGCCAGCACCCCGGTGGAGCAGTTCTTC
TRBV7-9	.	14	TRBJ2-7	.	CASSLLRGPTEQYF	TGTGCCAGCAGCTTATTACGGGGCCCTACGGAGCAGTACTTC
TRBV4-1	.	12	TRBJ2-3	few	CASSQESDTQYF	TGCGCCAGCAGCCAAGAGTCAGATACGCAGTATTTT
TRBV7-2	.	14	TRBJ2-5	.	CASSLSGDGETQYF	TGTGCCAGCAGCTTATCAGGGGACGGAGAGACCCAGTACTTC
TRBV7-2	.	11	TRBJ2-1	.	CASSPTGKQFF	TGTGCCAGCAGCCCGACAGGAAAGCAGTTCTTC